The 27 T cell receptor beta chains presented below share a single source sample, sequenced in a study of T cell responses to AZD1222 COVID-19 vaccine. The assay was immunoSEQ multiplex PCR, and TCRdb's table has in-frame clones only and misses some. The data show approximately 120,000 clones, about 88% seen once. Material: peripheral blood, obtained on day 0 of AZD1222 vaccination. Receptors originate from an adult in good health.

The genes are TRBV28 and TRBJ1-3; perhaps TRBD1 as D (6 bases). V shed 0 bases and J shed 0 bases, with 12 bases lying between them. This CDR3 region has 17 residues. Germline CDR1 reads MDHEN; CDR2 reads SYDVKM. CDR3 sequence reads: CASSLWGAGPSGNTIYF. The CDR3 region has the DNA TGTGCCAGCAGTTTATGGGGGGCAGGCCCCTCTGGAAACACCATATATTTT.

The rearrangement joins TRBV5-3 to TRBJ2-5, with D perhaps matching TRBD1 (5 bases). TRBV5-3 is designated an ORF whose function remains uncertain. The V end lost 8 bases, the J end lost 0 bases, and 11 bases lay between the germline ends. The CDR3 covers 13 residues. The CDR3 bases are TGTGCCAGTACTACGACAGACCAAGAGACCCAGTACTTC. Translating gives CASTTTDQETQYF.

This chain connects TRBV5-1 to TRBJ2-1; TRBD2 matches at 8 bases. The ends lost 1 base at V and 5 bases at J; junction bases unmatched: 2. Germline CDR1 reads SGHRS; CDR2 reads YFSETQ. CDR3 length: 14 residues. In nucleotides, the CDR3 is TGCGCCAGCAGCTTGAGCGGGGGCCACAATGAGCAGTTCTTC. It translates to CASSLSGGHNEQFF.

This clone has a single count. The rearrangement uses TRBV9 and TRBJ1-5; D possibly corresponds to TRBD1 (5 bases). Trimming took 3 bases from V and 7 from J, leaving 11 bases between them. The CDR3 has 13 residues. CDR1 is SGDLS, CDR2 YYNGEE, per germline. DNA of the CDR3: TGTGCCAGCAGCGCTGGGACGGGGCAGCCCCAGCATTTT. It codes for CASSAGTGQPQHF.

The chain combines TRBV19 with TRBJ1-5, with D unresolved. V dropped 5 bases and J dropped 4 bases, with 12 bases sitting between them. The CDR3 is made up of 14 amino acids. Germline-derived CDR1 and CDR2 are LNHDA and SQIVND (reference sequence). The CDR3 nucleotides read TGTGCCAGTAGTCAGGTGGGAGAAAATCAGCCCCAGCATTTT. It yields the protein CASSQVGENQPQHF.

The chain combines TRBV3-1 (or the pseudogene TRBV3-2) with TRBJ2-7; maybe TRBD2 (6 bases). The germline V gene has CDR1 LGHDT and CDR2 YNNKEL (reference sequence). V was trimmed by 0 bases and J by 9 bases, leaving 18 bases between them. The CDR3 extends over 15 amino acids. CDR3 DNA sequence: TGTGCCAGCAGCCAAGAAGTCACTCAGGGACTCGGGCAGTACTTC. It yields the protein CASSQEVTQGLGQYF.

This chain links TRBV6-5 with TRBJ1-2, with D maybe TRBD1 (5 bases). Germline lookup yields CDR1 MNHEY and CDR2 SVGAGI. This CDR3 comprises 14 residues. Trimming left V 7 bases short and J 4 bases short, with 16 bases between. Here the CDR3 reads CASKVGTFSYGYTF. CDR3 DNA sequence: TGTGCCAGCAAAGTTGGGACGTTTAGCTATGGCTACACCTTC.

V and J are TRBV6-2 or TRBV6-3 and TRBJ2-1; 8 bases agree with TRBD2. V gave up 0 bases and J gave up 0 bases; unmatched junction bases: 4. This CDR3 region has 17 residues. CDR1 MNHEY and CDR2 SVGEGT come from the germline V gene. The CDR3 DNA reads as TGTGCCAGCAGTTACTCGGTCAGCGGGAGCTCCTACAATGAGCAGTTCTTC. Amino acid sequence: CASSYSVSGSSYNEQFF.

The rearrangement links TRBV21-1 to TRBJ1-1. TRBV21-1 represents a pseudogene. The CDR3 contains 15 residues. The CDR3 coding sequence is TGTGCCAGCAGCAAAGAGGGGGGTAGGGACACTGAAGCTTTCTTT. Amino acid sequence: CASSKEGGRDTEAFF.

The CDR3: CASSEDQAYSYEQYF. The CDR3 DNA follows: TGTGCCAGCAGTGAGGACCAGGCTTACTCCTACGAGCAGTACTTC. The chain carries TRBV25-1 and TRBJ2-7; D not certain. The V end lost 3 bases, the J end lost 0 bases, and 12 bases lay between the germline ends. The CDR3 covers 15 residues. CDR1 is MGHDK and CDR2 is SYGVNS in the germline V gene.

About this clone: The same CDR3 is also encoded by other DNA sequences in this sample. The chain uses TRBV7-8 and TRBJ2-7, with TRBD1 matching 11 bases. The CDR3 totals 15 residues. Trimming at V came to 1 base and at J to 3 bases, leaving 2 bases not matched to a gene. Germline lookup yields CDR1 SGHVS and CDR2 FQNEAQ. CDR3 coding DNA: TGTGCCAGCAGCTTAGGCGGGACAGGGGGCTACGAGCAGTACTTC. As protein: CASSLGGTGGYEQYF.

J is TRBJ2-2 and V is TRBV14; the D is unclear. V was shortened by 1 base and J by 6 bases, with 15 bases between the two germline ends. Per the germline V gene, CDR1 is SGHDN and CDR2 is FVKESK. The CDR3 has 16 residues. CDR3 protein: CASSQVGPASSGELFF. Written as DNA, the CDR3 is TGTGCCAGCAGCCAAGTCGGCCCGGCGTCTTCCGGGGAGCTGTTTTTT.

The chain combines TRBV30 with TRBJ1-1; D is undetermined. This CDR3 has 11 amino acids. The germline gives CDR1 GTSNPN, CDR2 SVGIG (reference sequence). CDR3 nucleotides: TGTGCTCATACAGTGAACACTGAAGCTTTCTTT. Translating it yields CAHTVNTEAFF.

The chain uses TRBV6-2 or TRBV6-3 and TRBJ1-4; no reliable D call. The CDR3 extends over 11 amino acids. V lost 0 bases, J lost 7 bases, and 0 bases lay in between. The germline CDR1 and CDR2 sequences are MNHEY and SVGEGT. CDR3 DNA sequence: TGTGCCAGCAGTTACTCTGAAAAACTGTTTTTT. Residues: CASSYSEKLFF.

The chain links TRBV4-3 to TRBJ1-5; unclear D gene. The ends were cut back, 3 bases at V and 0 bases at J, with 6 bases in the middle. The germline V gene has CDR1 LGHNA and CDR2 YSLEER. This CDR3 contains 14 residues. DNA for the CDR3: TGCGCCAGCAGCCAGTCGGTTAGCAATCAGCCCCAGCATTTT. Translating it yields CASSQSVSNQPQHF.

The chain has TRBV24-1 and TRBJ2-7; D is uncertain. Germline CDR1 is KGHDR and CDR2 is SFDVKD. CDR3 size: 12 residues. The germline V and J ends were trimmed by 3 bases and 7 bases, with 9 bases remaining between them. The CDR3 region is CATSDNLGEQYF. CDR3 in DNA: TGTGCCACCAGTGATAATCTGGGGGAGCAGTACTTC.

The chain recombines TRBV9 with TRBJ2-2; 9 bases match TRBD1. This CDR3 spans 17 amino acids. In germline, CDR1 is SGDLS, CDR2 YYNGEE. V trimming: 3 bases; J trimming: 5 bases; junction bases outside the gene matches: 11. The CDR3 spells CASSASSGQGRTGELFF. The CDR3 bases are TGTGCCAGCAGCGCCAGCTCGGGACAGGGACGGACCGGGGAGCTGTTTTTT.

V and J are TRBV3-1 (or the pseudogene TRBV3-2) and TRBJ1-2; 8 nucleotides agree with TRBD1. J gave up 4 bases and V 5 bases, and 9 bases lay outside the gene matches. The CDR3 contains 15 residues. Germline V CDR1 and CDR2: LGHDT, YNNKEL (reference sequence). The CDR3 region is CASSETGQVGYGYTF. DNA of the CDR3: TGTGCCAGCAGCGAAACGGGACAGGTCGGCTATGGCTACACCTTC.

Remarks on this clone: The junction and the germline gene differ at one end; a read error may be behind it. In DNA form, the CDR3 reads TGTGCCAGCAGCGTAGACAGCAGCACAGATACGCAGTATTTT. Residues: CASSVDSSTDTQYF. This chain uses TRBV11-3 with TRBJ2-3, with a weak D call TRBD1 (5 bases). Germline V gene data show CDR1 as SGHNT and CDR2 as YENEEA. This CDR3 contains 14 residues.

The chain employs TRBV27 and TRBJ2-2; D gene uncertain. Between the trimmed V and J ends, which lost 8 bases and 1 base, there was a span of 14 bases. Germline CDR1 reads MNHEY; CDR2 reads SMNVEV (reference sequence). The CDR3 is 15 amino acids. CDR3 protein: CASRYRPENTGELFF. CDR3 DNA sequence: TGTGCCAGCCGGTACCGACCCGAGAACACCGGGGAGCTGTTTTTT.

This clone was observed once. The CDR3 sequence is CAISGQGIHEQYF. CDR3 DNA sequence: TGTGCCATCTCGGGACAGGGGATCCACGAGCAGTACTTC. The chain joins TRBV10-3 to TRBJ2-7, with 10 bases identical to TRBD1. CDR1 and CDR2 from the germline V gene are ENHRY and SYGVKD. Losses at the gene ends were 8 bases for V and 5 bases for J; bases not matched to a gene: 6. The CDR3 covers 13 residues.

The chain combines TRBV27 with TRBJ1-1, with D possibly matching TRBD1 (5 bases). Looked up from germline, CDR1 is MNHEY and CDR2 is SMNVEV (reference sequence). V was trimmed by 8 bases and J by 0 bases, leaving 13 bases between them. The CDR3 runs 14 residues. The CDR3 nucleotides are TGTGCCAGCTCCCGGCGGGGGATGAACACTGAAGCTTTCTTT. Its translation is CASSRRGMNTEAFF.

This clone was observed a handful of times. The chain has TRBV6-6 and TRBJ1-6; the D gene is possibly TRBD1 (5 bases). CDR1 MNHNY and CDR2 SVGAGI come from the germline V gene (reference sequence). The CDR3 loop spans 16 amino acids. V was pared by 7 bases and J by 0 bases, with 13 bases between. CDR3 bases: TGTGCCAGCACCCGGGACGGGAGCTCCTATAATTCACCCCTCCACTTT. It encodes CASTRDGSSYNSPLHF.

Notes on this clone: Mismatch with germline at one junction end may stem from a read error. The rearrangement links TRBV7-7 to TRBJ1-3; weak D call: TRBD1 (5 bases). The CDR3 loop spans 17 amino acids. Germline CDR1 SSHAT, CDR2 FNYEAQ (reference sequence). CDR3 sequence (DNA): TGTGCTAGCAGCTTTTCGGGGGTGCCCAGCTCTGGAAACACCATATATTTT. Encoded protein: CASSFSGVPSSGNTIYF.

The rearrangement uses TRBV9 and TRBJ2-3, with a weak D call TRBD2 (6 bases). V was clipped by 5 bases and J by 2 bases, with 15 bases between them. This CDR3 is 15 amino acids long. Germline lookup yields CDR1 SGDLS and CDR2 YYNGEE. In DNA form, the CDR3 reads TGTGCCAGCAGGTCGATGGAGGGGCACACAGATACGCAGTATTTT. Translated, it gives CASRSMEGHTDTQYF.

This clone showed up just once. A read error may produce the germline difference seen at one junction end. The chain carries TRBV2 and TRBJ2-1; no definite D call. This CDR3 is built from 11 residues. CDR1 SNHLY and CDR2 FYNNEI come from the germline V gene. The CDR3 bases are TGTGCCAGCACTGAACTGGTTATCGAGTTCTTC. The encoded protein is CASTELVIEFF.

The DNA for the CDR3 is TGTGCCAGCAGTCGAGGGACAGGGTATCAAGAGACCCAGTACTTC. Translated, it gives CASSRGTGYQETQYF. V and J are TRBV28 and TRBJ2-5, with 9 nucleotides matching TRBD1. This CDR3 is 15 amino acids long. CDR1 MDHEN and CDR2 SYDVKM come from the germline V gene. V lost 5 bases to trimming and J lost 2 bases; unmatched junction nucleotides: 6.